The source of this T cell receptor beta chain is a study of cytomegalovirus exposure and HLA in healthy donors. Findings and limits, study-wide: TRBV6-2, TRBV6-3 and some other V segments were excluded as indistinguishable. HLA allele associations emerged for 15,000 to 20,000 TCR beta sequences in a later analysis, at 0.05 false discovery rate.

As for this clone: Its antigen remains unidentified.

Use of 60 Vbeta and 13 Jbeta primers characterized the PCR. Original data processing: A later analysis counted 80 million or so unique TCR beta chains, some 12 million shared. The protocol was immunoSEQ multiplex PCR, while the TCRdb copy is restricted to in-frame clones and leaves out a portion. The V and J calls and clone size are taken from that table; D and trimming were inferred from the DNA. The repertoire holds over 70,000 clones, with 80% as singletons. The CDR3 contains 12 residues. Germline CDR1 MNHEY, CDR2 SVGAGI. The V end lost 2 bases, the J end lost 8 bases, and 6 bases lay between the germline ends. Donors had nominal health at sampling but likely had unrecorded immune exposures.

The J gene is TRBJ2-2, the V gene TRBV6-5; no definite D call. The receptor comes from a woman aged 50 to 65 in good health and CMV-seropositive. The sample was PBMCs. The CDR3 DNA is TGTGCCAGCAGTTACCTAAGAGGGGAGCTGTTTTTT. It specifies CASSYLRGELFF.